The 29 T cell receptor beta chains given below trace back to one sample, sequenced in a study of OX40 agonist ivuxolimab in advanced cancers. Data came from immunoSEQ multiplex PCR; TCRdb stores just in-frame clones and leaves some out. Of fewer than 35,000 clones detected, over 60% appear once; the ten largest clones hold 20% to 25%. Sequenced material: CD4+ or CD8+ T cells sorted from blood, taken in a trial of the OX40 agonist ivuxolimab. These receptors were taken from an adult with an advanced solid tumor such as melanoma, head and neck, liver or kidney cancer.

As to this clone: One end of the junction fails to match germline, which may point to a read error. The V gene is TRBV7-9, the J gene TRBJ2-2, with no clear D. The germline V gene encodes CDR1 SEHNR and CDR2 FQNEAQ (reference sequence). The CDR3 consists of 15 residues. The CDR3 loop is CASSSDWTNAGELFF. As DNA, the CDR3 is TGTGCCAGCAGCTCAGACTGGACGAACGCCGGGGAGCTGTTTTTT.

The chain recombines TRBV2 with TRBJ2-5; D is undetermined. The CDR3 is made up of 13 amino acids. Germline V gene lookup returns CDR1 SNHLY and CDR2 FYNNEI. Deletions cut 7 bases from V and 2 bases from J, with 11 bases between. The CDR3 nucleotides are TGTGCCAGCATCAGCTTTCGGCAAGAGACCCAGTACTTC. Translated, it gives CASISFRQETQYF.

The chain employs TRBV5-1 and TRBJ1-2, with 8 bases aligning to TRBD1. Germline values: CDR1 SGHRS, CDR2 YFSETQ. Trimming took 3 bases from V and 0 from J; bases not matched to a gene: 7. This CDR3 is built from 16 residues. DNA of the CDR3: TGCGCCAGCAGCTATGGACAGGGTACTGCTAACTATGGCTACACCTTC. Translated: CASSYGQGTANYGYTF.

J is TRBJ2-5 and V is TRBV10-2; maybe TRBD2 (6 bases). Trimming removed 6 bases at V and 2 bases at J, with 16 bases between. Germline CDR1 reads WSHSY; CDR2 reads SAAADI. CDR3 length: 15 amino acids. CDR3 in amino acids: CASRGERAGQETQYF. CDR3 coding DNA: TGCGCCAGCAGGGGGGAGAGGGCGGGGCAAGAGACCCAGTACTTC.

V is TRBV11-2 and J is TRBJ2-7, with a possible D match to TRBD2 (5 bases). The CDR3 is 15 residues long. The V end lost 4 bases, the J end lost 6 bases, and 19 bases lay between the germline ends. Looked up from germline, CDR1 is SGHAT and CDR2 is FQNNGV. This CDR3 is CASSSGRGSLGEQYF. The CDR3 DNA sequence: TGTGCCAGCAGCTCCGGACGGGGATCTCTAGGCGAGCAGTACTTC.

The chain has TRBV5-4 and TRBJ1-1; D might be TRBD1 (6 bases). V lost 0 bases and J lost 0, with 15 bases in between. Per the germline V gene, CDR1 is SGHNT and CDR2 is YYREEE (reference sequence). CDR3 size: 17 residues. The CDR3 region has the DNA TGTGCCAGCAGCTTGGGGGCCAGGGGTACCCTGAACACTGAAGCTTTCTTT. This sequence encodes CASSLGARGTLNTEAFF.

The chain couples TRBV11-1 to TRBJ2-7; no firm D call. V was clipped by 1 base and J by 0 bases, with 4 bases between them. This CDR3 contains 13 residues. Germline CDR1 reads SGHAT; CDR2 reads FQDESV (reference sequence). In DNA form, the CDR3 reads TGTGCCAGCAGCTTAGGACACTCCTACGAGCAGTACTTC. Protein sequence: CASSLGHSYEQYF.

The chain carries TRBV7-9 and TRBJ1-6, with D unresolved. The germline gives CDR1 SEHNR, CDR2 FQNEAQ (reference sequence). This CDR3 has 12 amino acids. The germline V and J ends were trimmed by 5 bases and 6 bases, with 5 bases remaining between them. The CDR3 loop is CASSPLNSPLHF. The CDR3 DNA sequence: TGTGCCAGCAGCCCTCTTAATTCACCCCTCCACTTT.

This clone was recorded a few times. The J gene is TRBJ1-1, the V gene TRBV19, with a possible D match to TRBD1 (5 bases). Germline loops: CDR1 LNHDA, CDR2 SQIVND (reference sequence). CDR3 length equals 13 residues. V dropped 5 bases and J dropped 3 bases, with 10 bases sitting between them. CDR3 region: CASSRGTHTEAFF. As DNA, the CDR3 is TGTGCCAGTAGTCGAGGGACCCACACTGAAGCTTTCTTT.

The chain carries TRBV10-3 and TRBJ1-2, with D perhaps matching TRBD1 (5 bases). The CDR3 contains 13 residues. Germline V CDR1 and CDR2: ENHRY, SYGVKD. Trimming pared 4 bases from V and 4 bases from J, leaving 10 bases between. CDR3 amino acids: CAISAAGGYGYTF. DNA of the CDR3: TGTGCCATCAGTGCCGCGGGGGGCTATGGCTACACCTTC.

V is TRBV28 and J is TRBJ2-3; 9 nucleotides line up with TRBD1. The CDR3 is 19 residues long. The junction had 19 bases not matched to a gene; V was cut back by 4 bases and J by 5 bases. CDR1 is MDHEN and CDR2 is SYDVKM in the germline V gene. The CDR3 here is CASSSPGQGTPYGKDTQYF. The CDR3 DNA follows: TGTGCCAGCAGTTCGCCGGGACAGGGAACTCCCTATGGTAAAGATACGCAGTATTTT. Supplemented by reference TRBV28 and TRBJ2-3, the full variable domain reads DVKVTQSSRYLVKRTGEKVFLECVQDMDHENMFWYRQDPGLGLRLIYFSYDVKMKEKGDIPEGYSVSREKKERFSLILESASTNQTSMYLCASSSPGQGTPYGKDTQYFGPGTRLTVL.

The V call is TRBV5-1, the J call TRBJ1-6; 7 positions agree with TRBD1. The CDR3 runs to 15 residues. The V segment lost 4 bases and the J segment 9 bases; nucleotides outside the gene matches: 10. Germline loops: CDR1 SGHRS, CDR2 YFSETQ. For the CDR3, the DNA is TGCGCCAGCAGCCCACAGGGGTTTAAAGGTTCACCCCTCCACTTT. Its translation: CASSPQGFKGSPLHF.

CDR3 sequence: CASSYTTNEKLFF. The CDR3 DNA reads as TGTGCCAGCAGTTACACAACTAATGAAAAACTGTTTTTT. The chain has TRBV6-5 and TRBJ1-4, with D uncertain. Germline-derived CDR1 and CDR2 are MNHEY and SVGAGI. Trimming took off 2 bases at V and 0 bases at J, with 1 base between the two ends. CDR3 length: 13 residues.

This chain connects TRBV10-3 to TRBJ1-2; D unclear. The CDR3 totals 13 residues. CDR1 is ENHRY and CDR2 is SYGVKD in the germline V gene. The germline V and J ends were trimmed by 4 bases and 6 bases, with 12 bases remaining between them. The CDR3 region has the DNA TGTGCCATCAGTGGTGAGACTGGGAATGGCTACACCTTC. It yields the protein CAISGETGNGYTF.

There are a few counts of this clone. The chain is built from TRBV19 and TRBJ1-1, with D possibly TRBD1 on 5 matching bases. The V end lost 10 bases, the J end lost 8 bases, and 11 bases lay between the germline ends. CDR3 length: 10 amino acids. The germline CDR1 and CDR2 sequences are LNHDA and SQIVND (reference sequence). The CDR3 protein is CATGWTEAFF. The CDR3, as DNA: TGTGCCACCGGCTGGACAGAAGCTTTCTTT.

The chain has TRBV18 and TRBJ1-2, with 11 bases lining up with TRBD1. CDR3 length: 14 amino acids. J gave up 7 bases and V 6 bases, and 7 bases lay outside the gene matches. The V gene's germline CDR1 is KGHSH and CDR2 LQKENI. The CDR3, as DNA: TGTGCCAGCTCCCAAGGACAGGGGGCAAGTGGCTACACCTTC. Translated, it gives CASSQGQGASGYTF.

This rearrangement joins TRBV7-2 to TRBJ1-1; D is ambiguous. The V end lost 5 bases, the J end lost 3 bases, and 10 bases lay between the germline ends. From germline, CDR1 is SGHTA and CDR2 FQGNSA. The CDR3 is 13 amino acids. The CDR3 sequence is CASSLGPHTEAFF. DNA of the CDR3: TGTGCCAGCAGCCTAGGACCACACACTGAAGCTTTCTTT. The variable domain in full, completed from reference TRBV7-2 and TRBJ1-1, reads GAGVSQSPSNKVTEKGKDVELRCDPISGHTALYWYRQSLGQGLEFLIYFQGNSAPDKSGLPSDRFSAERTGGSVSTLTIQRTQQEDSAVYLCASSLGPHTEAFFGQGTRLTVV.

The rearrangement links TRBV6-1 to TRBJ2-1; 7 nucleotides match TRBD1. From germline, CDR1 is MNHNS and CDR2 SASEGT. Germline trimming cut 7 bases from V and 3 bases from J; bases unmatched to any gene: 9. This CDR3 spans 15 amino acids. The CDR3 DNA sequence: TGTGCCAGCAAACAGGGGAGACCTGGCTACAATGAGCAGTTCTTC. Its translation: CASKQGRPGYNEQFF.

The V gene is TRBV5-6, the J gene TRBJ1-2; D gene uncertain. Germline lookup yields CDR1 SGHDT and CDR2 YYEEEE. The CDR3 is made up of 13 amino acids. Between the trimmed V and J ends, which lost 1 base and 4 bases, there was a span of 8 bases. CDR3 nucleotides: TGTGCCAGCAGCTTGAATTGGGGCTATGGCTACACCTTC. This encodes CASSLNWGYGYTF.

This chain joins TRBV7-9 and TRBJ2-3; TRBD2 aligns across 12 bases. Germline-derived CDR1 and CDR2 are SEHNR and FQNEAQ (reference sequence). CDR3 length equals 18 residues. Trimming removed 5 bases from V and 3 bases from J; junction bases left unmatched: 12. The CDR3 DNA reads as TGTGCCAGCAGCGAAAAGTGGAGACTAGCGGGGGTAACAGATACGCAGTATTTT. Its protein product is CASSEKWRLAGVTDTQYF. Full variable domain (outside the CDR3, taken from reference TRBV7-9 and TRBJ2-3): DTGVSQNPRHKITKRGQNVTFRCDPISEHNRLYWYRQTLGQGPEFLTYFQNEAQLEKSRLLSDRFSAERPKGSFSTLEIQRTEQGDSAMYLCASSEKWRLAGVTDTQYFGPGTRLTVL.

CDR3 sequence reads: CASSYRSGTKRTEQYF. In DNA, the CDR3 is TGTGCCAGCAGTTACAGGTCTGGGACAAAAAGGACCGAGCAGTACTTC. J is TRBJ2-7 and V is TRBV6-5, with D possibly being TRBD1 (6 bases). This CDR3 has 16 amino acids. Per germline, CDR1 MNHEY and CDR2 SVGAGI. Trimming pared 2 bases from V and 6 bases from J, leaving 20 bases between.

The chain recombines TRBV2 with TRBJ2-2; the D is unclear. V gave up 7 bases and J gave up 5 bases, with 14 bases separating them. This CDR3 has 14 amino acids. Germline V gene data show CDR1 as SNHLY and CDR2 as FYNNEI. The CDR3 protein is CASKQAPQTGELFF. The CDR3 region has the DNA TGTGCCAGCAAGCAGGCCCCTCAAACCGGGGAGCTGTTTTTT. Drawing the rest from reference TRBV2 and TRBJ2-2, the complete variable domain is EPEVTQTPSHQVTQMGQEVILRCVPISNHLYFYWYRQILGQKVEFLVSFYNNEISEKSEIFDDQFSVERPDGSNFTLKIRSTKLEDSAMYFCASKQAPQTGELFFGEGSRLTVL.

Written as DNA, the CDR3 is TGTGCCAGCAGTGAAATGAGGGGAAGAACTGAAGCTTTCTTT. Amino acids: CASSEMRGRTEAFF. This chain connects TRBV2 to TRBJ1-1, with D perhaps matching TRBD1 (5 bases). V dropped 2 bases and J dropped 5 bases, with 12 bases sitting between them. This CDR3 spans 14 amino acids. CDR1 is SNHLY and CDR2 is FYNNEI in the germline V gene.

The chain recombines TRBV2 with TRBJ1-5; the D is unclear. V dropped 7 bases and J dropped 2 bases, with 9 bases sitting between them. The CDR3 is 13 amino acids. Per germline, CDR1 SNHLY and CDR2 FYNNEI. The CDR3 DNA sequence: TGTGCCAGCACCTCTGAAGGCAATCAGCCCCAGCATTTT. This translates into CASTSEGNQPQHF. Full variable domain (missing parts from reference TRBV2 and TRBJ1-5): EPEVTQTPSHQVTQMGQEVILRCVPISNHLYFYWYRQILGQKVEFLVSFYNNEISEKSEIFDDQFSVERPDGSNFTLKIRSTKLEDSAMYFCASTSEGNQPQHFGDGTRLSIL.

The chain employs TRBV21-1 and TRBJ1-6; the table assigns TRBD1, which was not confirmed against the DNA. TRBV21-1 has pseudogene status. This CDR3 is 15 amino acids long. CDR3 in DNA: TGTGCCAGCAGCAAAGCTGGGCAGGGAAGATCACCCCTCCACTTT. Translation gives CASSKAGQGRSPLHF.

J is TRBJ1-3 and V is TRBV2; perhaps TRBD1 as D (5 bases). The CDR3 is 13 amino acids. Germline values: CDR1 SNHLY, CDR2 FYNNEI. The V gene lost 7 bases and the J gene lost 2 bases, with 9 bases spanning the gap. For the CDR3, the DNA is TGTGCCAGCATGTGGGGGGCTGGAAACACCATATATTTT. Its translation: CASMWGAGNTIYF.

This sequence joins TRBV29-1 and TRBJ2-5; 7 nucleotides align to TRBD1. J was trimmed by 5 bases and V by 4 bases; bases with no gene match: 1. The CDR3 runs to 11 residues. The germline CDR1 and CDR2 sequences are SQVTM and ANQGSEA. CDR3 DNA: TGCAGCGTTGTCAGGGGGGAGACCCAGTACTTC. Amino acids: CSVVRGETQYF.

The chain links TRBV2 to TRBJ1-4; no reliable D call. Germline V gives CDR1 SNHLY, CDR2 FYNNEI. The length of the CDR3 is 10 residues. Trimming left V 3 bases short and J 12 bases short, with 5 bases between. The CDR3 DNA sequence: TGTGCCAGCAGTGAGCGTGAACTGTTTTTT. This codes for CASSERELFF. Looking up the rest from reference TRBV2 and TRBJ1-4 gives the full variable domain: EPEVTQTPSHQVTQMGQEVILRCVPISNHLYFYWYRQILGQKVEFLVSFYNNEISEKSEIFDDQFSVERPDGSNFTLKIRSTKLEDSAMYFCASSERELFFGSGTQLSVL.

The genes are TRBV20-1 and TRBJ2-7; unclear D gene. The CDR3 length is 11 residues. V was pared by 6 bases and J by 2 bases, with 8 bases between. Germline assignment: CDR1 DFQATT and CDR2 SNEGSKA (reference sequence). The CDR3 DNA sequence: TGCAGTGCGGATGACGCCTACGAGCAGTACTTC. This gives the protein CSADDAYEQYF.